These T cell receptor beta chains were read from a single sample in a study of blood T cell repertoires in COVID-19. Sequenced by immunoSEQ multiplex PCR; TCRdb stores in-frame clones only, minus some. The sample contains roughly 360,000 clones, roughly 86% of which appear only once. The sequenced sample was PBMCs or T cells enriched from blood (not recorded which). The receptors were gathered from a man aged 25-45 years who had recovered from COVID-19. Each CDR3 is given with its conserved first and last residue. D genes are given only for firm matches. Clone size, where shown, is once, few, many, or a class for clones that have expanded.

v_call: TRBV27; d_call: NA; j_call: TRBJ2-7; clone_size: once; cdr3_nt: TGTGCCAGCAGTTTAGGGGGCGTTCTCTACGAGCAGTACTTC; cdr3_aa: CASSLGGVLYEQYF
v_call: TRBV6-1; d_call: NA; j_call: TRBJ1-6; clone_size: NA; cdr3_nt: TGTGCCAGCAGTGAAATCGGTCTGGGGGGAAATTCACCCCTCCACTTT; cdr3_aa: CASSEIGLGGNSPLHF
v_call: TRBV3-1/TRBV3-2; d_call: NA; j_call: TRBJ2-5; clone_size: NA; cdr3_nt: TGTGCCAGCAGCCTTGACAGGACGTACCAAGAGACCCAGTACTTC; cdr3_aa: CASSLDRTYQETQYF
v_call: TRBV5-1; d_call: TRBD2; j_call: TRBJ2-1; clone_size: NA; cdr3_nt: TGCGCCAGCAGCTTGACTAGCGGTCCCTACAATGAGCAGTTCTTC; cdr3_aa: CASSLTSGPYNEQFF
v_call: TRBV24-1; d_call: NA; j_call: TRBJ2-1; clone_size: NA; cdr3_nt: TGTGCCACCAGTGATGGGAGTAACAATGAGCAGTTCTTC; cdr3_aa: CATSDGSNNEQFF
v_call: TRBV30; d_call: NA; j_call: TRBJ1-1; clone_size: few; cdr3_nt: TGTGCCTGGAGTCTTAACACTGAAGCTTTCTTT; cdr3_aa: CAWSLNTEAFF
v_call: TRBV7-2; d_call: NA; j_call: TRBJ1-2; clone_size: NA; cdr3_nt: TGTGCCAGCAGCTTAACGGGTCAGAACTATGGCTACACCTTC; cdr3_aa: CASSLTGQNYGYTF
v_call: TRBV5-1; d_call: NA; j_call: TRBJ1-2; clone_size: NA; cdr3_nt: TGCGCCAGCAGCTTACATGCAGGGTGGGACTATGGCTACACCTTC; cdr3_aa: CASSLHAGWDYGYTF
v_call: TRBV4-1; d_call: TRBD1; j_call: TRBJ1-1; clone_size: NA; cdr3_nt: TGCGCCAGCAGCCAAGGACAGGGGGACACTGAAGCTTTCTTT; cdr3_aa: CASSQGQGDTEAFF
v_call: TRBV18; d_call: TRBD1; j_call: TRBJ2-7; clone_size: NA; cdr3_nt: TGTGCCAGCTCACCCCAGACAGGGGGCACATACGAGCAGTACTTC; cdr3_aa: CASSPQTGGTYEQYF
v_call: TRBV21-1; d_call: NA; j_call: TRBJ2-1; clone_size: NA; cdr3_nt: TGTGCCAGCAGCGGACCAAGGAGGTTAAATGAGCAGTTCTTC; cdr3_aa: CASSGPRRLNEQFF
v_call: TRBV7-9; d_call: NA; j_call: TRBJ1-1; clone_size: NA; cdr3_nt: TGTGCCAGCAGGGGGCCAGGGAACACTGAAGCTTTCTTT; cdr3_aa: CASRGPGNTEAFF
v_call: TRBV9; d_call: TRBD1; j_call: TRBJ1-4; clone_size: NA; cdr3_nt: TGTGCCAGCAGCCCAGGGGGCTTAGGAAATGAAAAACTGTTTTTT; cdr3_aa: CASSPGGLGNEKLFF
v_call: TRBV6-5; d_call: TRBD1; j_call: TRBJ1-5; clone_size: NA; cdr3_nt: TGTGCCAGCAGGCTAAAACAGGGGGCTCAGCCCCAGCATTTT; cdr3_aa: CASRLKQGAQPQHF
v_call: TRBV14; d_call: NA; j_call: TRBJ1-6; clone_size: NA; cdr3_nt: TGTGCCAGCAGCCAAGGGAGGAAGCACACCTATAATTCACCCCTCCACTTT; cdr3_aa: CASSQGRKHTYNSPLHF
v_call: TRBV10-3; d_call: NA; j_call: TRBJ2-5; clone_size: NA; cdr3_nt: TGTGCCATCAGTCAACACCCGGAGACCCAGTACTTC; cdr3_aa: CAISQHPETQYF
v_call: TRBV19; d_call: NA; j_call: TRBJ1-1; clone_size: NA; cdr3_nt: TGTGCCAGTAGTCCCGCTAGGCAGTCGAACACTGAAGCTTTCTTT; cdr3_aa: CASSPARQSNTEAFF
v_call: TRBV29-1; d_call: TRBD2; j_call: TRBJ2-1; clone_size: NA; cdr3_nt: TGCAGCGTGCATGGACTAGCGCTCTCCTACAATGAGCAGTTCTTC; cdr3_aa: CSVHGLALSYNEQFF
v_call: TRBV3-1/TRBV3-2; d_call: TRBD1; j_call: TRBJ2-3; clone_size: NA; cdr3_nt: TGTGCCAGCAGTTTAGGACAGGTCCGCGGAGATACGCAGTATTTT; cdr3_aa: CASSLGQVRGDTQYF
v_call: TRBV3-1/TRBV3-2; d_call: NA; j_call: TRBJ1-1; clone_size: NA; cdr3_nt: TGTGCCAGCAGCCCCTCGGACACTGAAGCTTTCTTT; cdr3_aa: CASSPSDTEAFF
v_call: TRBV18; d_call: TRBD1; j_call: TRBJ1-1; clone_size: few; cdr3_nt: TGTGCCAGCTCAACTGGACAGGGCACTGAAGCTTTCTTT; cdr3_aa: CASSTGQGTEAFF
v_call: TRBV7-2; d_call: NA; j_call: TRBJ1-6; clone_size: NA; cdr3_nt: TGTGCCAGCAGCTTTAACAGGCCATCACCCCTCCACTTT; cdr3_aa: CASSFNRPSPLHF
v_call: TRBV6-2/TRBV6-3; d_call: NA; j_call: TRBJ1-4; clone_size: NA; cdr3_nt: TGTGCCAGCAGCCTGCCCGGAGCTAATGAAAAACTGTTTTTT; cdr3_aa: CASSLPGANEKLFF
v_call: TRBV5-8; d_call: NA; j_call: TRBJ1-5; clone_size: NA; cdr3_nt: TGTGCCAGCAGCCCCCATGGCGGGCACCTAAGTCAGCCCCAGCATTTT; cdr3_aa: CASSPHGGHLSQPQHF
v_call: TRBV5-6; d_call: NA; j_call: TRBJ2-4; clone_size: NA; cdr3_nt: TGTGCCAGCAGCTTGGCCCTGGGGGGTGGCATTCAGTACTTC; cdr3_aa: CASSLALGGGIQYF
v_call: TRBV9; d_call: NA; j_call: TRBJ1-2; clone_size: NA; cdr3_nt: TGTGCCAGCAGCGTAGTAACAGCCCGAGGGTCGGACCTGACCAGTGTATATGGCTACACCTTC; cdr3_aa: CASSVVTARGSDLTSVYGYTF
v_call: TRBV3-1/TRBV3-2; d_call: TRBD1; j_call: TRBJ1-5; clone_size: NA; cdr3_nt: TGTGCCAGCAGCCCGGGACAGGGCCGGCAGCCCCAGCATTTT; cdr3_aa: CASSPGQGRQPQHF